This entry lists 24 T cell receptor beta chains sequenced from one sample in a study of CD4 T cells in relation to SARS-CoV-2 and coronaviruses. The protocol was immunoSEQ multiplex PCR, while the TCRdb copy is restricted to in-frame clones and leaves out a portion. The table has some 32,000 clones, roughly 82% seen once. No antigen has been assigned to these receptors. Material for sequencing was memory CD4+ T cells from PBMCs, cultured in vitro. Receptor source: an adult with COVID-19.

The chain carries TRBV28 and TRBJ1-2; D gene ambiguous. V dropped 4 bases and J dropped 5 bases, with 8 bases sitting between them. This CDR3 spans 12 amino acids. Germline CDR1 and CDR2: MDHEN and SYDVKM. DNA of the CDR3: TGTGCCAGCAGTTCCACCTTATATGGCTACACCTTC. It yields the protein CASSSTLYGYTF.

The chain employs TRBV7-9 and TRBJ2-5, with 10 bases fitting TRBD2. The trim removed 2 bases at V and 3 bases at J, leaving 0 bases unmatched. The CDR3 has 14 amino acids. The germline gives CDR1 SEHNR, CDR2 FQNEAQ (reference sequence). CDR3 sequence: CASSLLAGEETQYF. CDR3 DNA sequence: TGTGCCAGCAGCTTACTAGCGGGGGAAGAGACCCAGTACTTC.

V is TRBV2 and J is TRBJ2-6; possible D gene TRBD1, 6 bases. Germline loops: CDR1 SNHLY, CDR2 FYNNEI. This CDR3 contains 13 residues. Trimming took off 6 bases at V and 5 bases at J, with 8 bases between the two ends. Here the CDR3 reads CASSRGRANVLTF. CDR3 sequence (DNA): TGTGCCAGCAGCAGGGGTAGGGCCAACGTCCTGACTTTC.

The chain joins TRBV3-1 (or the pseudogene TRBV3-2) to TRBJ2-7; no definite D call. Per germline, CDR1 LGHDT and CDR2 YNNKEL (reference sequence). The CDR3 covers 11 residues. Deletions cut 1 base from V and 6 bases from J, with 4 bases between. This CDR3 is CASSQAGEQYF. CDR3 coding DNA: TGTGCCAGCAGCCAAGCCGGCGAGCAGTACTTC.

This chain uses TRBV10-3 with TRBJ2-3; D might be TRBD2 (6 bases). Germline CDR1 and CDR2: ENHRY and SYGVKD. This CDR3 is built from 16 residues. V was shortened by 5 bases and J by 6 bases, with 21 bases between the two germline ends. The CDR3: CAISSKVSRRGDTQYF. CDR3 sequence (DNA): TGTGCCATCAGTTCTAAAGTTAGCCGTCGGGGGGATACGCAGTATTTT.

This clone appeared a single time. The gene calls are TRBV28 and TRBJ2-3; no clear D gene. The CDR3 is 11 amino acids. The V gene's germline CDR1 is MDHEN and CDR2 SYDVKM. Trimming pared 2 bases from V and 8 bases from J, leaving 5 bases between. This CDR3 is CASSLVGTQYF. For the CDR3, the DNA is TGTGCCAGCAGTTTAGTGGGTACGCAGTATTTT.

This chain joins TRBV28 and TRBJ1-5, with TRBD1 as a possible D gene (6 bases). Germline lookup yields CDR1 MDHEN and CDR2 SYDVKM. The CDR3 is made up of 13 amino acids. V was cut by 6 bases and J by 4 bases, with 10 bases left in between. DNA for the CDR3: TGTGCCAGCAGGGCTGACAGGAATCAGCCCCAGCATTTT. Its translation is CASRADRNQPQHF.

The chain uses TRBV18 and TRBJ2-6; the D gene could be TRBD1 or TRBD2 (5 bases each). CDR3 size: 17 residues. The V and J ends lost 2 bases and 0 bases respectively, with 11 bases between them. Germline assignment: CDR1 KGHSH and CDR2 LQKENI. The chain's CDR3 is CASSPSGPSSGANVLTF. DNA for the CDR3: TGTGCCAGCTCACCATCGGGGCCATCCTCTGGGGCCAACGTCCTGACTTTC.

In DNA, the CDR3 is TGTGCCAGCACAATAGCGGGCAATGAGCAGTTCTTC. Its protein product is CASTIAGNEQFF. This chain connects TRBV12-3 or TRBV12-4 to TRBJ2-1; 7 bases fit TRBD2. The CDR3 has 12 residues. J lost 6 bases, V lost 7 bases, and 3 bases had no gene match.

This clone was counted a single time. This rearrangement joins TRBV2 to TRBJ2-1; D may be TRBD1 (7 bases). CDR3 length: 15 amino acids. Trimming cost V 6 bases and J 9 bases, with 21 bases left between them. The germline CDR1 and CDR2 sequences are SNHLY and FYNNEI. In DNA, the CDR3 is TGTGCCAGCAGGGAGAAGACAGGGAGGATGGGTGAGCAGTTCTTC. It codes for CASREKTGRMGEQFF.

V gene TRBV25-1 combines with J gene TRBJ2-7; the D is unclear. The V end lost 6 bases, the J end lost 5 bases, and 14 bases lay between the germline ends. CDR3 size: 13 residues. CDR1 is MGHDK, CDR2 SYGVNS, per germline. The CDR3 protein is CASSVTGTHEQYF. CDR3 coding DNA: TGTGCCAGCAGCGTAACGGGCACCCACGAGCAGTACTTC.

This clone appeared a few times. This rearrangement joins TRBV2 to TRBJ1-2; 10 bases are shared with TRBD1. Germline CDR1 SNHLY, CDR2 FYNNEI. The CDR3 runs 15 residues. The V and J ends lost 1 base and 4 bases, in that order; junction bases with no gene match: 3. CDR3 loop: CASSEVGQGSYGYTF. Here the CDR3 DNA reads TGTGCCAGCAGTGAAGTGGGACAGGGGAGCTATGGCTACACCTTC.

Note on this clone: A read error may account for a junction end that differs from germline. The chain couples TRBV29-1 to TRBJ2-1; TRBD2 matches at 11 bases. This CDR3 has 13 amino acids. The germline gives CDR1 SQVTM, CDR2 ANQGSEA. The CDR3 DNA reads TGCAGCGTGGGCGAAAATAGCGGGAGGGCCGGCCTCTTC. Protein: CSVGENSGRAGLF.

This clone appeared a single time. The CDR3 coding sequence is TGTGCCAGCAGTCCCGATTCGCGTGGCTACACCTTC. This codes for CASSPDSRGYTF. The rearrangement joins TRBV6-5 to TRBJ1-2; D gene unclear. The CDR3 is 12 amino acids. Germline CDR1 is MNHEY and CDR2 is SVGAGI. The V end lost 5 bases, the J end lost 7 bases, and 11 bases lay between the germline ends.

The chain combines TRBV5-6 with TRBJ2-2, with a weak D call TRBD2 (6 bases). There are 15 residues in the CDR3. In germline, CDR1 is SGHDT, CDR2 YYEEEE. The V end lost 4 bases, the J end lost 1 base, and 11 bases lay between the germline ends. CDR3 protein: CASSVGGRNTGELFF. The DNA of the CDR3 is TGTGCCAGCAGCGTTGGAGGGAGGAACACCGGGGAGCTGTTTTTT.

The rearrangement joins TRBV13 to TRBJ1-3, with a weak D call TRBD1 (5 bases). CDR1 and CDR2 (germline): PRHDT, FYEKMQ (reference sequence). V lost 6 bases to trimming and J lost 3 bases, with 18 bases between them. CDR3 size: 16 residues. CDR3 bases: TGTGCCAGCAGTTCGCGAGGAGGGGCGGGTGGAAACACCATATATTTT. Translated: CASSSRGGAGGNTIYF.

This sequence joins TRBV19 and TRBJ2-5; no reliable D call. The CDR3 has 13 amino acids. Germline CDR1 reads LNHDA; CDR2 reads SQIVND (reference sequence). Trimming stripped 3 bases from V and 2 bases from J, with 7 bases between. The CDR3 protein is CASSMADQETQYF. CDR3 DNA sequence: TGTGCCAGTAGTATGGCGGATCAAGAGACCCAGTACTTC.

This chain links TRBV20-1 with TRBJ2-5; the D gene is possibly TRBD1 (5 bases). The CDR3 is 11 amino acids. The V and J ends lost 6 bases and 5 bases respectively, with 10 bases between them. Germline V gene data show CDR1 as DFQATT and CDR2 as SNEGSKA (reference sequence). CDR3 protein: CSASGIETQYF. In nucleotides, the CDR3 is TGCAGTGCCTCAGGGATCGAGACCCAGTACTTC.

This clone was recorded once. V usage is TRBV7-2 and J usage is TRBJ2-3, with 8 bases that match TRBD1. The junction had 4 bases not matched to a gene; V was cut back by 1 base and J by 1 base. The CDR3 loop spans 16 amino acids. Germline CDR1 is SGHTA and CDR2 is FQGNSA. DNA for the CDR3: TGTGCCAGCAGCTTAGGGGGACAGGTTGGCACAGATACGCAGTATTTT. It encodes CASSLGGQVGTDTQYF.

The chain uses TRBV24-1 and TRBJ2-1; possibly TRBD1 for D (5 bases). This CDR3 is built from 13 residues. Germline V gives CDR1 KGHDR, CDR2 SFDVKD. Between the trimmed V and J ends, which lost 9 bases and 2 bases, there was a span of 10 bases. The CDR3, as DNA: TGTGCCACCCGTGGGGCTGCCTACAATGAGCAGTTCTTC. Protein sequence: CATRGAAYNEQFF.

CDR3 DNA sequence: TGTGCCAGCAGCTTAGGAGGGGTGGTCTACACTGAAGCTTTCTTT. It codes for CASSLGGVVYTEAFF. The J gene is TRBJ1-1, the V gene TRBV11-2; D is perhaps TRBD1 (5 bases). The germline CDR1 and CDR2 sequences are SGHAT and FQNNGV. The CDR3 loop spans 15 amino acids. V was clipped by 1 base and J by 3 bases, with 12 bases between them.

The rearrangement joins TRBV2 to TRBJ2-3; D might be TRBD2 (5 bases). CDR3 length: 14 residues. Trimming shortened V by 6 bases and J by 2 bases, and 12 bases separated the two germline ends. Looked up from germline, CDR1 is SNHLY and CDR2 is FYNNEI. CDR3 region: CASSLLVPTDTQYF. The CDR3 DNA follows: TGTGCCAGCAGCCTACTAGTCCCCACAGATACGCAGTATTTT.

This chain joins TRBV30 and TRBJ2-5; D not resolved. Germline values: CDR1 GTSNPN, CDR2 SVGIG (reference sequence). CDR3 length equals 10 residues. V dropped 5 bases and J dropped 5 bases, with 6 bases sitting between them. As DNA, the CDR3 is TGTGCCTGGGGTCAGGAGACCCAGTACTTC. Protein: CAWGQETQYF.

V and J are TRBV19 and TRBJ1-1; D ambiguous. Germline V lookup: CDR1 LNHDA, CDR2 SQIVND (reference sequence). The CDR3 loop spans 16 amino acids. The V end was cut by 6 bases, the J end by 1 base, with 18 bases between. Here the CDR3 DNA reads TGTGCCAGTAGGAACCGGGTATTGGGGAAGAACACTGAAGCTTTCTTT. It yields the protein CASRNRVLGKNTEAFF.